Only a few counts were recorded for the clone carrying this T cell receptor (beta chain). Its antigen is unidentified. The source of the sample is a study of identical twins. With V trimmed by 6 bases and J by 7 bases, 7 bases remained unmatched. Looked up from germline, CDR1 is SGHNT and CDR2 is YYREEE (reference sequence). The CDR3 covers 15 residues. TCRdb passed the 5' RACE reads through MiXCR, listing each CDR3 protein once. This sample carries 500,000 or so distinct CDR3 sequences, approximately 22% of them seen once, and the ten largest clones take around 0.91%. General study points: Invariant MAIT and iNKT cells could partly confound zero-insertion analyses.

The data were also submitted as part of a second study, on T cells expressing NK-cell markers.

The sample consisted of CD4+ T cells sorted from blood. The V gene is TRBV5-4, the J gene TRBJ2-1; TRBD2 matches at 13 bases. This TCR was sampled from a woman between 18 and 29 years old in good health. The CDR3 nucleotides read TGTGCCAGCAATGCCGGGACTAGCGGGATGAATGAGCAGTTCTTC. As protein: CASNAGTSGMNEQFF.